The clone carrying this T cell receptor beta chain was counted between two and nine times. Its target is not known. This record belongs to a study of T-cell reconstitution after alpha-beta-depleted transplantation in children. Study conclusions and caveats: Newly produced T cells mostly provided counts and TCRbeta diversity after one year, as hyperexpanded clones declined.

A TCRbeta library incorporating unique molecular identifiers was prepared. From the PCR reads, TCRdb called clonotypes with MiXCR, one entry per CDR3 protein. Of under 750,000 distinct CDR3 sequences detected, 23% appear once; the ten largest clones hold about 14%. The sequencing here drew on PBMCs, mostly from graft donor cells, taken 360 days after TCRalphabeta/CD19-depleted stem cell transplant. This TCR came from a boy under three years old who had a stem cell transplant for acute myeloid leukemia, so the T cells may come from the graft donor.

DNA for the CDR3: TGCAGTGCTAGGGGGGCCCTTAAAAATTCACCCCTCCACTTT. The encoded protein is CSARGALKNSPLHF. The chain couples TRBV20-1 to TRBJ1-6; possibly TRBD1 for D (6 bases). The germline V gene encodes CDR1 DFQATT and CDR2 SNEGSKA (reference sequence). V lost 3 bases and J 7 bases, leaving 13 bases between the germline ends. This CDR3 region has 14 residues.